A selection of T cell receptor beta chains follows, all from one sample in a study of cytomegalovirus exposure and HLA in healthy donors. TCRdb keeps only in-frame clones here, not all; method: immunoSEQ multiplex PCR. The table shows approximately 150,000 clones, with 75% to 80% occurring only once. Sequencing used PBMCs. All receptors come from a female donor in good health and CMV-seronegative. Each CDR3 is given with its conserved first and last residue. Fields, in order: clone size, D gene, V gene, CDR3 length, J gene, CDR3 protein, CDR3 DNA. The D gene is left open where the match is weak. Where a row states a size, it is once, few, many or the class of an expanded clone; other rows omit it.

size: few; D: -; V: TRBV5-4; length: 15; J: TRBJ1-1; CDR3: CASSLALGPDTEAFF; DNA: TGTGCCAGCAGCTTGGCCCTGGGCCCGGACACTGAAGCTTTCTTT
size: -; D: TRBD1; V: TRBV6-5; length: 15; J: TRBJ2-7; CDR3: CASSYSGQGPYEQYF; DNA: TGTGCCAGCAGTTACTCAGGACAGGGACCCTACGAGCAGTACTTC
size: -; D: TRBD1; V: TRBV28; length: 12; J: TRBJ2-5; CDR3: CASSSPDRPCNF; DNA: TGTGCCAGCAGTTCACCGGACAGGCCCTGTAACTTC
size: once; D: -; V: TRBV6-6; length: 14; J: TRBJ2-3; CDR3: CASRDLDRTDTQYF; DNA: TGTGCCAGCAGAGACCTAGACCGTACAGATACGCAGTATTTT
size: -; D: TRBD2; V: TRBV9; length: 16; J: TRBJ2-3; CDR3: CASSASGGGQTDTQYF; DNA: TGTGCCAGCAGCGCTAGCGGGGGGGGGCAAACAGATACGCAGTATTTT
size: -; D: -; V: TRBV7-3; length: 15; J: TRBJ2-3; CDR3: CASSFRGSGTDTQYF; DNA: TGTGCCAGCAGCTTCCGGGGGTCAGGCACAGATACGCAGTATTTT
size: -; D: -; V: TRBV11-2; length: 14; J: TRBJ2-5; CDR3: CASSPQGGQETQYF; DNA: TGTGCCAGCAGCCCACAGGGCGGGCAAGAGACCCAGTACTTC
size: -; D: -; V: TRBV10-1; length: 15; J: TRBJ1-5; CDR3: CASSSPGGSNQPQHF; DNA: TGCGCCAGCAGCTCCCCGGGGGGTAGCAATCAGCCCCAGCATTTT
size: once; D: TRBD1; V: TRBV6-1; length: 14; J: TRBJ2-7; CDR3: CASGLGTGVYEQYF; DNA: TGTGCCAGTGGACTCGGGACAGGAGTCTACGAGCAGTACTTC
size: -; D: -; V: TRBV5-1; length: 14; J: TRBJ1-4; CDR3: CASSMTGSSEKLFF; DNA: TGCGCCAGCAGCATGACAGGATCTAGTGAAAAACTGTTTTTT
size: -; D: -; V: TRBV2; length: 15; J: TRBJ1-3; CDR3: CASRGAGDSGNTIYF; DNA: TGTGCCAGCAGGGGGGCAGGAGACTCTGGAAACACCATATATTTT
size: few; D: -; V: TRBV25-1; length: 15; J: TRBJ1-2; CDR3: CASSPPQAPRSGYTF; DNA: TGTGCCAGCAGTCCCCCACAGGCCCCCAGAAGCGGCTACACCTTC
size: few; D: -; V: TRBV6-5; length: 14; J: TRBJ2-7; CDR3: CASSSVRGSYEQYF; DNA: TGTGCCAGCAGTTCTGTGCGGGGTTCCTACGAGCAGTACTTC
size: -; D: TRBD2; V: TRBV7-2; length: 16; J: TRBJ2-7; CDR3: CASSLLLAGLSYEQYF; DNA: TGTGCCAGCAGCCTCCTACTAGCGGGGCTCTCCTACGAGCAGTACTTC
size: few; D: TRBD1; V: TRBV28; length: 15; J: TRBJ2-5; CDR3: CASSSDRVGQETQYF; DNA: TGTGCCAGCAGTTCTGACAGGGTGGGGCAAGAGACCCAGTACTTC
size: -; D: TRBD2; V: TRBV6-1; length: 15; J: TRBJ2-3; CDR3: CASSGSSGNVDTQYF; DNA: TGTGCCAGCAGTGGTTCTAGCGGGAATGTAGATACGCAGTATTTT
size: -; D: -; V: TRBV6-1; length: 13; J: TRBJ2-7; CDR3: CASSEAPSYEQYF; DNA: TGTGCCAGCAGTGAAGCCCCTTCCTACGAGCAGTACTTC
size: many; D: -; V: TRBV5-4; length: 13; J: TRBJ1-1; CDR3: CASSFVLNTEAFF; DNA: TGTGCCAGCAGCTTCGTTTTGAACACTGAAGCTTTCTTT
size: once; D: -; V: TRBV27; length: 11; J: TRBJ1-1; CDR3: CASKSSTEAFF; DNA: TGTGCCAGCAAATCGAGTACTGAAGCTTTCTTT
size: -; D: TRBD1; V: TRBV5-1; length: 14; J: TRBJ2-7; CDR3: CASGRQGSSYEQYF; DNA: TGCGCCAGCGGAAGACAGGGATCTTCCTACGAGCAGTACTTC
size: -; D: -; V: TRBV11-2; length: 13; J: TRBJ1-4; CDR3: CAPVVGPESQVFF; DNA: TGTGCCCCAGTCGTGGGGCCCGAAAGTCAGGTGTTTTTT
size: -; D: -; V: TRBV18; length: 15; J: TRBJ2-2; CDR3: CASSPPPQNTGELFF; DNA: TGTGCCAGCTCACCTCCACCACAGAACACCGGGGAGCTGTTTTTT
size: -; D: TRBD1; V: TRBV6-6; length: 14; J: TRBJ2-1; CDR3: CASSRQGTYNEQFF; DNA: TGTGCCAGCAGCCGACAGGGCACCTACAATGAGCAGTTCTTC
size: -; D: -; V: TRBV6-5; length: 14; J: TRBJ1-2; CDR3: CASSRDNSNYGYTF; DNA: TGTGCCAGCAGCCGGGACAATTCTAACTATGGCTACACCTTC
size: -; D: -; V: TRBV9; length: 16; J: TRBJ2-7; CDR3: CASSPGGTPTTYEQYF; DNA: TGTGCCAGCAGCCCAGGAGGGACCCCAACGACCTACGAGCAGTACTTC
size: -; D: TRBD1; V: TRBV19; length: 14; J: TRBJ2-7; CDR3: CASSSGTGSYEQYF; DNA: TGTGCCAGTTCATCCGGGACAGGGTCCTACGAGCAGTACTTC
size: -; D: -; V: TRBV9; length: 16; J: TRBJ2-7; CDR3: CASSVAWDSSGGEQYF; DNA: TGTGCCAGCAGCGTAGCTTGGGACTCCAGTGGAGGCGAGCAGTACTTC
size: -; D: -; V: TRBV27; length: 15; J: TRBJ2-2; CDR3: CASSLEFTGTGELFF; DNA: TGTGCCAGCAGTTTAGAGTTTACAGGAACCGGGGAGCTGTTTTTT